This T cell receptor (beta chain) is from a study of radiotherapy plus CTLA-4 blockade in lung cancer. Points from the study as a whole: Among blood TCR repertoires after radiotherapy plus ipilimumab, tumor-derived clones expanded.

Sequencing used immunoSEQ multiplex PCR; TCRdb keeps in-frame clones, though not all of them. The sample lists more than 75,000 clones, 85% to 90% occurring once. As to this clone: The antigen is undetermined.

The sequencing used peripheral blood, collected from a patient treated with radiotherapy plus ipilimumab. The sequence was obtained from a human donor with non-small cell lung cancer who had stable disease on radiotherapy plus ipilimumab.

The CDR3 bases are TGTGCCAGCTCACCTATCGACAGCACAGATACGCAGTATTTT. It is translated as CASSPIDSTDTQYF. The chain employs TRBV18 and TRBJ2-3; D is uncertain. CDR3 length: 14 residues. V was clipped by 3 bases and J by 0 bases, with 7 bases between them. Germline V gene lookup returns CDR1 KGHSH and CDR2 LQKENI.